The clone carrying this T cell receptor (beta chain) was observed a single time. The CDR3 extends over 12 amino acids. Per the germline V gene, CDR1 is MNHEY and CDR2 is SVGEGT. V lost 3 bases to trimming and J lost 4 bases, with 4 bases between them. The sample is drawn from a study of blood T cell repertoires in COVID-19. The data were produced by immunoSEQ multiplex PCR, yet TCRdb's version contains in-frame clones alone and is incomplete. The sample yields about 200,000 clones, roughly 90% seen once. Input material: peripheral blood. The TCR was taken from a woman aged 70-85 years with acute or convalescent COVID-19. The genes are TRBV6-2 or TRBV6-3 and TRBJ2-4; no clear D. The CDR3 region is CASSYAKNIQYF. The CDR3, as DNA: TGTGCCAGCAGTTATGCGAAAAACATTCAGTACTTC.